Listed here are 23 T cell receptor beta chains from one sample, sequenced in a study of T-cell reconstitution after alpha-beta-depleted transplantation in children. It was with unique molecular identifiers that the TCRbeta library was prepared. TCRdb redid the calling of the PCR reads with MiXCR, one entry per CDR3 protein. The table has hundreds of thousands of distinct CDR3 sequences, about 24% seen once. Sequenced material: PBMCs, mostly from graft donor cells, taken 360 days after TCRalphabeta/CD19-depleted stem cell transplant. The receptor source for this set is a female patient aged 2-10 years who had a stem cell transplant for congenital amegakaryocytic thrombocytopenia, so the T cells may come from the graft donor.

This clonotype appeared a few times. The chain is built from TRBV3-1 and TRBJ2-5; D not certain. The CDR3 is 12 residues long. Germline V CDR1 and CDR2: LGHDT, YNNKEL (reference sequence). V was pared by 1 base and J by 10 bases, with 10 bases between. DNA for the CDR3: TGTGCCAGCAGCCAAGGGTTTCTCGGCCAGTACTTC. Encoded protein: CASSQGFLGQYF.

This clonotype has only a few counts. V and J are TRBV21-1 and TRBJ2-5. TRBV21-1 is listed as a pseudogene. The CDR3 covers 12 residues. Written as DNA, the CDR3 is TGTGCCAGCGGGAAAGTAGGGGAGACCCAGTACTTC. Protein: CASGKVGETQYF.

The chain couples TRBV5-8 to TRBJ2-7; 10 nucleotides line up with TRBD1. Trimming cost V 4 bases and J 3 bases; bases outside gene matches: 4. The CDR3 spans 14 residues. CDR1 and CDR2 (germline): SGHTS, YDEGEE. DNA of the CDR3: TGTGCCAGCAGCCGGCGGACAGGGGGCTACGAGCAGTACTTC. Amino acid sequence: CASSRRTGGYEQYF.

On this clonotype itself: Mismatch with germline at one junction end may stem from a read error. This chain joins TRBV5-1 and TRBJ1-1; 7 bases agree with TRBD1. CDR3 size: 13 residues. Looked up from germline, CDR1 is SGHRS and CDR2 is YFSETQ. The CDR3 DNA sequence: TGCGCCAGCAGGTTGGGGACAGCAGGTGAAGCTTTCTTT. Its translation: CASRLGTAGEAFF.

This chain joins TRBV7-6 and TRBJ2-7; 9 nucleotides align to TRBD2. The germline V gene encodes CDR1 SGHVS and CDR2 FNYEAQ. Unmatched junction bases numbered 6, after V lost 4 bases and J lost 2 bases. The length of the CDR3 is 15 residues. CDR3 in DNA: TGTGCCAGCAGCTCGATAGCGGGGGAGACCTACGAGCAGTACTTC. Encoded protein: CASSSIAGETYEQYF. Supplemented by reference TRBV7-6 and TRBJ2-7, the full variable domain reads GAGVSQSPRYKVTKRGQDVALRCDPISGHVSLYWYRQALGQGPEFLTYFNYEAQQDKSGLPNDRFSAERPEGSISTLTIQRTEQRDSAMYRCASSSIAGETYEQYFGPGTRLTVT.

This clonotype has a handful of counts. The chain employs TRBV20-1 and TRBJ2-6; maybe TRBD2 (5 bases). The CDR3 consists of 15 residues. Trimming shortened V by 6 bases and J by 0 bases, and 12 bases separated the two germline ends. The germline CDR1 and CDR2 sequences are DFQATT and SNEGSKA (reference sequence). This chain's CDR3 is CSASDWLSGANVLTF. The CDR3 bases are TGCAGTGCCTCGGACTGGCTCTCTGGGGCCAACGTCCTGACTTTC.

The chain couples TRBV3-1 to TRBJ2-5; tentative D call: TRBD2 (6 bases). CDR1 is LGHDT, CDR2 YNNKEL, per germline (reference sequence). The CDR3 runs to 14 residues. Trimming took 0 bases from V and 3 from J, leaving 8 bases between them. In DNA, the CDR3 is TGTGCCAGCAGCCAAGATCCGGGGGAAGAGACCCAGTACTTC. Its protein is CASSQDPGEETQYF.

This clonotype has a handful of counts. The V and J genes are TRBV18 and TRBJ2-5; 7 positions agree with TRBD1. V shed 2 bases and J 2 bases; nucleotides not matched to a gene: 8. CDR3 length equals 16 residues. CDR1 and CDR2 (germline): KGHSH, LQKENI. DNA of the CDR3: TGTGCCAGCTCACCAGTCTCTCCGGACAGGCAAGAGACCCAGTACTTC. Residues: CASSPVSPDRQETQYF.

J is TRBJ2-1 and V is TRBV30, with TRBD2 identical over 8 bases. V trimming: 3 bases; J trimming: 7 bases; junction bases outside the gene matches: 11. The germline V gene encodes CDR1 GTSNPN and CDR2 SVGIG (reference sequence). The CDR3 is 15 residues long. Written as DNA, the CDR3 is TGTGCCTGGAGCCCCGGACCGGGCGGGAGGAATGAGCAGTTCTTC. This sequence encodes CAWSPGPGGRNEQFF.

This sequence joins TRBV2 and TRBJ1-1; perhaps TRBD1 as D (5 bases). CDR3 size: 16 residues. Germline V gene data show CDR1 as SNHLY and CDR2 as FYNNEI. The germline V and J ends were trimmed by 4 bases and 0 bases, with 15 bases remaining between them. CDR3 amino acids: CASSAEGLGMNTEAFF. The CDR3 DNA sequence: TGTGCCAGCAGTGCGGAGGGGTTGGGCATGAACACTGAAGCTTTCTTT.

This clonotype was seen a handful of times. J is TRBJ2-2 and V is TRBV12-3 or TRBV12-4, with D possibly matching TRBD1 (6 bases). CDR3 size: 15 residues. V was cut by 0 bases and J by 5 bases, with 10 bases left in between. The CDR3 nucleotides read TGTGCCAGCAGTTTAGCGCTAGGGGGAACCGGGGAGCTGTTTTTT. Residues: CASSLALGGTGELFF.

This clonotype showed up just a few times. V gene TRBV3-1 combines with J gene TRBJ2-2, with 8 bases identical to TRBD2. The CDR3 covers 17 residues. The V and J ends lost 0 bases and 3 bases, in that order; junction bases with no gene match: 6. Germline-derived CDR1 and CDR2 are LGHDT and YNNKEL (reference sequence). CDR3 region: CASSQDPGLAYTGELFF. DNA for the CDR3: TGTGCCAGCAGCCAAGATCCCGGACTAGCTTACACCGGGGAGCTGTTTTTT. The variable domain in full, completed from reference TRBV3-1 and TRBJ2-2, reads DTAVSQTPKYLVTQMGNDKSIKCEQNLGHDTMYWYKQDSKKFLKIMFSYNNKELIINETVPNRFSPKSPDKAHLNLHINSLELGDSAVYFCASSQDPGLAYTGELFFGEGSRLTVL.

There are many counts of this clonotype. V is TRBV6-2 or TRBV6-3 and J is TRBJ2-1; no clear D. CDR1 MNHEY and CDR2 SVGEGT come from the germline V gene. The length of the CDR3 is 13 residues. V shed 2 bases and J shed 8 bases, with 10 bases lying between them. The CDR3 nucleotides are TGTGCCAGCAGTTACGCAGGTAGGGATGAGCAGTTCTTC. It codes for CASSYAGRDEQFF.

The CDR3 loop is CASSQDPGSRSDTQYF. CDR3 bases: TGTGCCAGCAGCCAAGACCCCGGAAGTCGCTCAGATACGCAGTATTTT. V gene TRBV3-1 combines with J gene TRBJ2-3; D remains ambiguous. Trimming shortened V by 0 bases and J by 4 bases, and 14 bases separated the two germline ends. Per germline, CDR1 LGHDT and CDR2 YNNKEL (reference sequence). The CDR3 extends over 16 amino acids.

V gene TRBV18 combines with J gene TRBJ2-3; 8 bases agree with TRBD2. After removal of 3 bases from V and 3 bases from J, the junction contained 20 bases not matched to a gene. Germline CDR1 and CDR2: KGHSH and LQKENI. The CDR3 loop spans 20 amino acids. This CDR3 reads CASSPPPLAGGRQWTDTQYF. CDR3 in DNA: TGTGCCAGCTCACCTCCCCCTCTTGCGGGGGGCCGGCAATGGACAGATACGCAGTATTTT.

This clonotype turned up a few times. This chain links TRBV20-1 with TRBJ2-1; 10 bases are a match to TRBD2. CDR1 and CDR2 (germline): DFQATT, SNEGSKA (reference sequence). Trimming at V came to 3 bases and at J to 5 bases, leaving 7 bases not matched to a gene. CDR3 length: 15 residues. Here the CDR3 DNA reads TGCAGTGCTAGTGAGGGGACTAGCGCAAACAATGAGCAGTTCTTC. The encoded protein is CSASEGTSANNEQFF.

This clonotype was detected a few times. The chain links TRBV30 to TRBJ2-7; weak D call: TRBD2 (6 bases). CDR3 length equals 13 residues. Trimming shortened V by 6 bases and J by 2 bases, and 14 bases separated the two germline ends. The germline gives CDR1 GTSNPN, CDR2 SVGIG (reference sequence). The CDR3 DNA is TGTGCCTGTACACCGGGACTCGCCTACGAGCAGTACTTC. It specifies CACTPGLAYEQYF.

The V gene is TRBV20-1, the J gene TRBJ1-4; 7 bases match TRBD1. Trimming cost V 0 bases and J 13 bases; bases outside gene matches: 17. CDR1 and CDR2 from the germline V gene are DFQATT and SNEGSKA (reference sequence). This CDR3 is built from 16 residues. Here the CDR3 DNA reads TGCAGTGCTAGAGACTTAGTAGGGGGCGCAAATCGAGGACTGTTTTTT. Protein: CSARDLVGGANRGLFF.

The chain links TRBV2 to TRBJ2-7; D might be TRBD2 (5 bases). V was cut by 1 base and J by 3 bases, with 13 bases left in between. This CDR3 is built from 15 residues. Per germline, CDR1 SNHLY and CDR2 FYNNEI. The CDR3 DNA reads TGTGCCAGCAGTGAAGACGGGGTACTCTACTACGAGCAGTACTTC. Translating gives CASSEDGVLYYEQYF.

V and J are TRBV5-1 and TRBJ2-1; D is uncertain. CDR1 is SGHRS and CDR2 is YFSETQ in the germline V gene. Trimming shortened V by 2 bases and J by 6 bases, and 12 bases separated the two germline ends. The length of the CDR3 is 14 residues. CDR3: CASSFGGNINEQFF. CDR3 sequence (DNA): TGCGCCAGCAGCTTCGGCGGAAATATCAATGAGCAGTTCTTC.

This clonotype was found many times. The CDR3 DNA reads as TGTGCCAGCGGGGACAGCTCTAATGAAAAACTGTTTTTT. Amino acid sequence: CASGDSSNEKLFF. The chain links TRBV12-3 or TRBV12-4 to TRBJ1-4; 7 bases align to TRBD1. J was trimmed by 3 bases and V by 8 bases; bases with no gene match: 3. This CDR3 comprises 13 residues.

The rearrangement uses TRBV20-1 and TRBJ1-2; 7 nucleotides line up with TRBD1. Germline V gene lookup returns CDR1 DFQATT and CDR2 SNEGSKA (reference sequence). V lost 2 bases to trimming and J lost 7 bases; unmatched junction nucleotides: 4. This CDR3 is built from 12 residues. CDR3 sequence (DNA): TGCAGTGCTAGATTGTGGGACAGTGGCTACACCTTC. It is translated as CSARLWDSGYTF.

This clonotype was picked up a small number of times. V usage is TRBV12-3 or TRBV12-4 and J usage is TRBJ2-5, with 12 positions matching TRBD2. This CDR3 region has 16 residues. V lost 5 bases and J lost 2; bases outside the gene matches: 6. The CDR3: CASSPLAGGGQETQYF. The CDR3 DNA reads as TGTGCCAGCAGTCCCCTAGCGGGAGGGGGACAAGAGACCCAGTACTTC.